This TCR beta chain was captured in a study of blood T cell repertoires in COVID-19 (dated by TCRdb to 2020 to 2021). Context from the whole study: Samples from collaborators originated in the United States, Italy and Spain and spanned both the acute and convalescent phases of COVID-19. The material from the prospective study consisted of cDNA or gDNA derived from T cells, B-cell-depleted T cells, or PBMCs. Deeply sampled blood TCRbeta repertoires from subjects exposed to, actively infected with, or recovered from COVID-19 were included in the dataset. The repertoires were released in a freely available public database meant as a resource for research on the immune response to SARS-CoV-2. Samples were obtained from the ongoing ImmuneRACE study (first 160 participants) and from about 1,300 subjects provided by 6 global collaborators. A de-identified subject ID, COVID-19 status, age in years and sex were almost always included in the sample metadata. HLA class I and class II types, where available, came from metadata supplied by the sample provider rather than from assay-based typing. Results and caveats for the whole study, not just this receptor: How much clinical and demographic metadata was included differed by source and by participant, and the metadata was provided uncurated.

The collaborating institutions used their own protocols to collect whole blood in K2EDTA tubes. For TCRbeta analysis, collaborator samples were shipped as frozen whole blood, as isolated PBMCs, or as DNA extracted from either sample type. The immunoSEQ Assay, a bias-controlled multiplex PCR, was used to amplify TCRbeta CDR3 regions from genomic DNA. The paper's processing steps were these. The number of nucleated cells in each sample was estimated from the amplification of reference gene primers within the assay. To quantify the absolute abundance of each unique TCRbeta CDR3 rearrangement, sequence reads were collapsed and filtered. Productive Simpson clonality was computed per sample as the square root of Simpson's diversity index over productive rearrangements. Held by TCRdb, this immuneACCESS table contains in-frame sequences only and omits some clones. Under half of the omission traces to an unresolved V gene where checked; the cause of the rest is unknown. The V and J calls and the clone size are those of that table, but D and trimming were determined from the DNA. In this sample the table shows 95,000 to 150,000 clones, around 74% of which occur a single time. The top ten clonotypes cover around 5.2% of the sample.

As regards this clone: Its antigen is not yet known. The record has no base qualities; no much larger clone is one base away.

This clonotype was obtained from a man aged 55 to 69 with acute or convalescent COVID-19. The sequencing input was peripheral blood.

The DNA sequence reads TGCGCCAGCAACCTGGGGGAGGGACTGAACACTGAAGCTTTCTTT. Its protein is CASNLGEGLNTEAFF. The chain couples TRBV5-1 to TRBJ1-1, with TRBD1 tentatively as D gene (5 bases match). V is cut by 6 bases and J by 0 bases, and the space between the germline ends is 15 bases. CDR1 and CDR2 are drawn from the germline V gene: SGHRS, YFSETQ. Taken from cysteine to phenylalanine, the CDR3 has 15 residues. The only DNA kept is the CDR3, 45 bases in frame from the first base. The full variable domain, with segments outside the CDR3 supplied by the reference TRBV5-1 and TRBJ1-1 proteins, appears as KAGVTQTPRYLIKTRGQQVTLSCSPISGHRSVSWYQQTPGQGLQFLFEYFSETQRNKGNFPGRFSGRQFSNSRSEMNVSTLELGDSALYLCASNLGEGLNTEAFFGQGTRLTVV.